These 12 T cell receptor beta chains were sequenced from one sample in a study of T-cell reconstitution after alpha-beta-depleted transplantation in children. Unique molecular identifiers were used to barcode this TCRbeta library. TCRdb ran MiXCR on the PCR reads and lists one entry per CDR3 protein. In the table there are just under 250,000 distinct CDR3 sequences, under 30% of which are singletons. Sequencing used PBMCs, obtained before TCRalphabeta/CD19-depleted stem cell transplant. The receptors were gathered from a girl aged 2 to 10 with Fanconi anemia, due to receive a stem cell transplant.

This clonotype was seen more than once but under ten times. This CDR3 is CASRTLAGAYNEQFF. The CDR3 DNA reads TGTGCCAGCAGAACGCTAGCGGGGGCCTACAATGAGCAGTTCTTC. This chain uses TRBV6-1 with TRBJ2-1; 10 positions match TRBD2. Germline lookup yields CDR1 MNHNS and CDR2 SASEGT. The CDR3 sequence is 15 residues long. The V and J ends lost 6 bases and 2 bases, in that order; junction bases with no gene match: 4.

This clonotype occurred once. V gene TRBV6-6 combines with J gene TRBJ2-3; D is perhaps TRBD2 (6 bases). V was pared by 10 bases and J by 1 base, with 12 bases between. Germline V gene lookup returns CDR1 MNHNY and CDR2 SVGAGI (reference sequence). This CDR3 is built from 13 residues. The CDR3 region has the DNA TGTGCCACCCGGGGCGGGGGCACAGATACGCAGTATTTT. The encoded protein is CATRGGGTDTQYF.

The CDR3 here is CASTGGSSGANVLTF. For the CDR3, the DNA is TGTGCCAGCACGGGGGGAAGCTCTGGGGCCAACGTCCTGACTTTC. This chain links TRBV2 with TRBJ2-6, with TRBD2 matching over 7 bases. Germline values: CDR1 SNHLY, CDR2 FYNNEI. V trimming: 7 bases; J trimming: 0 bases; junction bases outside the gene matches: 3. This CDR3 contains 15 residues.

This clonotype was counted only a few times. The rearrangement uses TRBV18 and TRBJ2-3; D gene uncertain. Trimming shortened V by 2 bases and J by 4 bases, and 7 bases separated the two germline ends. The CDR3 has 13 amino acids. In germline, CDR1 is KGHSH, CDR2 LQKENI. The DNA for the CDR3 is TGTGCCAGCTCACCAGTATGGCCAGATACGCAGTATTTT. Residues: CASSPVWPDTQYF.

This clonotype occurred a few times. CDR3 bases: TGTGCCAGCAGCCTCACGGGCGCTAGCGTCGACGAGCAGTACTTC. Its translation: CASSLTGASVDEQYF. The chain carries TRBV7-2 and TRBJ2-7, with D possibly TRBD2 on 6 matching bases. Trimming took 5 bases from V and 5 from J, leaving 19 bases between them. Germline V gene lookup returns CDR1 SGHTA and CDR2 FQGNSA. The CDR3 loop spans 15 amino acids.

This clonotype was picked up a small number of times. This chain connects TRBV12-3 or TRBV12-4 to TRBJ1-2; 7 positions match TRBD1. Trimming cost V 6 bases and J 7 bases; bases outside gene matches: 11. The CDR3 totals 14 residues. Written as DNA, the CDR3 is TGTGCCAGCAGGGAAGACAGGGCCCTTGTTGGCTACACCTTC. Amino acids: CASREDRALVGYTF.

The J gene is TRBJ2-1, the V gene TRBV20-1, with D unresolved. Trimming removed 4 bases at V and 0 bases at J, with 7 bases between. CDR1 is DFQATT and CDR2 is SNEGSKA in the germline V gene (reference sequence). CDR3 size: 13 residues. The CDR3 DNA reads TGCAGTGCTATCAGATACTCCTACAATGAGCAGTTCTTC. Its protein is CSAIRYSYNEQFF.

The CDR3 DNA reads as TGCAGTGCTTCATCCCAGACCCAGTACTTC. Residues: CSASSQTQYF. This chain connects TRBV20-1 to TRBJ2-5; D is unclear. The length of the CDR3 is 10 residues. V was trimmed by 5 bases and J by 6 bases, leaving 7 bases between them. CDR1 DFQATT and CDR2 SNEGSKA come from the germline V gene (reference sequence).

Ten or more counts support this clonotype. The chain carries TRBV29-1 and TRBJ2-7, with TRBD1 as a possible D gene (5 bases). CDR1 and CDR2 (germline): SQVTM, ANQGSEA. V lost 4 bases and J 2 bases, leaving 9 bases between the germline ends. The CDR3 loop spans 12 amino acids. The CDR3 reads CSVGQPTYEQYF. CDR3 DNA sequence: TGCAGCGTTGGACAGCCTACCTACGAGCAGTACTTC.

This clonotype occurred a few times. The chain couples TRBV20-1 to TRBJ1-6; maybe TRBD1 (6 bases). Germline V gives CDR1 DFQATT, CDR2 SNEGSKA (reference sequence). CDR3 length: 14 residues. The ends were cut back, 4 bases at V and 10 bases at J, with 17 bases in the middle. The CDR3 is CSAKIIRGGSPLHF. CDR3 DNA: TGCAGTGCTAAGATTATCAGGGGAGGATCACCCCTCCACTTT.

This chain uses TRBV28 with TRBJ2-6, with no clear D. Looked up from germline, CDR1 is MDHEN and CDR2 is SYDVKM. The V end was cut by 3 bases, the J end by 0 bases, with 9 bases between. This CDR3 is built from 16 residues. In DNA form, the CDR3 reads TGTGCCAGCAGTTTTTGGGCAGCCTCTGGGGCCAACGTCCTGACTTTC. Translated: CASSFWAASGANVLTF.

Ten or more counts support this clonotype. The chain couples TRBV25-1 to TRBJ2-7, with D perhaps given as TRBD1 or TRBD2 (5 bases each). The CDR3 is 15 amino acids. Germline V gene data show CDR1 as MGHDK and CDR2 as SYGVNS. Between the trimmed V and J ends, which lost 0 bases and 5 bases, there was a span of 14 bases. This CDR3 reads CASSEYWDGMDEQYF. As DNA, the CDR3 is TGTGCCAGCAGTGAATATTGGGACGGGATGGACGAGCAGTACTTC.